Below, 32 T cell receptor beta chains from the same sample are listed, as sequenced in a study of vaccination and CD4 T cells after COVID-19. Indicated time point: late sampling 161 to 241 days after vaccination in a few convalescent patients. The sample's treatment: approximately 10-day PBMC culture with coronavirus spike peptide pools or control peptides (ViraFEST assay). For these receptors, no antigen is known. CD4+ T cells that had been cultured provided DNA sequenced with the Oncomine TCR Beta short-read assay. TCRdb reprocessed the PCR reads with MiXCR, giving one entry per CDR3 protein. The sample contains about 17,000 distinct CDR3 sequences, approximately 50% of which appear only once. Specimen: CD4+ T cells from blood, cultured in vitro, collected about 7 months after SARS-CoV-2 vaccination. The receptors shown here come from a human donor who had recovered from COVID-19.

The V gene is TRBV24-1, the J gene TRBJ2-6; D is uncertain. The CDR3 length is 18 residues. The V end lost 3 bases, the J end lost 0 bases, and 14 bases lay between the germline ends. From germline, CDR1 is KGHDR and CDR2 SFDVKD. CDR3 residues: CATSDPPGRVSGANVLTF. The CDR3 coding sequence is TGTGCCACCAGTGATCCTCCGGGTAGGGTCTCTGGGGCCAACGTCCTGACTTTC.

The V and J genes are TRBV7-3 and TRBJ1-1, with D perhaps matching TRBD1 (5 bases). CDR3 length: 15 residues. With 2 bases removed from V and 5 bases from J, the gap between germline ends came to 15 bases. From germline, CDR1 is SGHTA and CDR2 FQGTGA. The CDR3 here is CASSLQGLGATEAFF. CDR3 DNA sequence: TGTGCCAGCAGCTTACAGGGACTAGGGGCAACTGAAGCTTTCTTT.

This clonotype was observed a handful of times. V usage is TRBV27 and J usage is TRBJ2-3; 7 bases are a match to TRBD1. With 3 bases clipped from V and 0 bases from J, the junction kept 0 bases outside the gene matches. The germline V gene has CDR1 MNHEY and CDR2 SMNVEV (reference sequence). The CDR3 contains 14 residues. In nucleotides, the CDR3 is TGTGCCAGCAGTTTCAGGGGGAGCACAGATACGCAGTATTTT. This sequence encodes CASSFRGSTDTQYF.

The rearrangement joins TRBV28 to TRBJ1-1; D gene uncertain. Germline lookup yields CDR1 MDHEN and CDR2 SYDVKM. The CDR3 spans 12 residues. Trimming stripped 8 bases from V and 10 bases from J, with 17 bases between. The CDR3 sequence: CASWTAAGGAFF. The CDR3 nucleotides read TGTGCCAGCTGGACCGCGGCGGGAGGAGCTTTCTTT.

V usage is TRBV21-1 and J usage is TRBJ1-2; TRBD1, the table's D call, lacks a check against the DNA. TRBV21-1 corresponds to a pseudogene. The CDR3 extends over 13 amino acids. The CDR3: CASFLGQGDGYTF. The CDR3 coding sequence is TGTGCCAGCTTCCTCGGACAGGGCGATGGCTACACCTTC.

This chain connects TRBV6-2 or TRBV6-3 to TRBJ1-1; D might be TRBD1 (6 bases). The V gene lost 6 bases and the J gene lost 4 bases, with 15 bases spanning the gap. CDR3 length: 14 residues. Germline CDR1 reads MNHEY; CDR2 reads SVGEGT. The chain's CDR3 is CASSPWGGTTEAFF. CDR3 bases: TGTGCCAGCAGCCCGTGGGGGGGCACCACTGAAGCTTTCTTT.

The chain uses TRBV7-2 and TRBJ2-7; TRBD1 matches 9 bases. The CDR3 length is 14 residues. The trim removed 5 bases at V and 5 bases at J, leaving 7 bases unmatched. Germline loops: CDR1 SGHTA, CDR2 FQGNSA. The CDR3: CASSTTGGRNEQYF. The CDR3 DNA is TGTGCCAGCAGCACGACAGGGGGGAGGAACGAGCAGTACTTC.

This clonotype was counted a few times. This chain links TRBV6-1 with TRBJ1-5; D is undetermined. Germline V gene data show CDR1 as MNHNS and CDR2 as SASEGT. The CDR3 has 14 residues. The V and J ends lost 6 bases and 2 bases respectively, with 11 bases between them. The CDR3 is CASSPPGGNQPQHF. The CDR3 nucleotides read TGTGCCAGCAGCCCCCCCGGGGGCAATCAGCCCCAGCATTTT.

This clonotype appeared once. At one end the junction does not follow the germline gene, possibly because of a read error. The chain joins TRBV10-3 to TRBJ2-7, with D possibly TRBD1 on 5 matching bases. The CDR3 covers 11 residues. Germline CDR1 reads ENHRY; CDR2 reads SYGVKD. In DNA, the CDR3 is TGTGCCATCAGTGCCGACAGAGACCAATTCTTC. This encodes CAISADRDQFF.

The chain recombines TRBV5-6 with TRBJ1-2; D not certain. V shed 4 bases and J shed 5 bases, with 9 bases lying between them. The CDR3 covers 12 residues. The V gene's germline CDR1 is SGHDT and CDR2 YYEEEE. The CDR3 sequence is CASSRGLYGYTF. In DNA, the CDR3 is TGTGCCAGCAGCCGAGGATTATATGGCTACACCTTC.

This chain links TRBV7-2 with TRBJ2-7, with 12 nucleotides matching TRBD2. This CDR3 spans 16 amino acids. The ends lost 1 base at V and 3 bases at J; junction bases unmatched: 4. Looked up from germline, CDR1 is SGHTA and CDR2 is FQGNSA. The CDR3 reads CASSLVLAGGLYEQYF. The CDR3 DNA is TGTGCCAGCAGCTTAGTGCTAGCGGGGGGGCTCTACGAGCAGTACTTC. The full variable domain, rest sourced from reference TRBV7-2 and TRBJ2-7, is GAGVSQSPSNKVTEKGKDVELRCDPISGHTALYWYRQSLGQGLEFLIYFQGNSAPDKSGLPSDRFSAERTGGSVSTLTIQRTQQEDSAVYLCASSLVLAGGLYEQYFGPGTRLTVT.

There are a few counts of this clonotype. The chain has TRBV20-1 and TRBJ2-1; unclear D gene. The length of the CDR3 is 8 residues. The V end lost 5 bases, the J end lost 11 bases, and 4 bases lay between the germline ends. The germline V gene has CDR1 DFQATT and CDR2 SNEGSKA (reference sequence). CDR3 sequence: CSAGKQFF. In DNA, the CDR3 is TGCAGTGCTGGAAAGCAGTTCTTC.

This sequence joins TRBV20-1 and TRBJ2-5; 13 positions agree with TRBD2. The CDR3 loop spans 17 amino acids. V lost 4 bases, J lost 4 bases, and 12 bases stayed unmatched. The germline gives CDR1 DFQATT, CDR2 SNEGSKA (reference sequence). CDR3 nucleotides: TGCAGTGCTAAAGGAGACGGACTAGCGGGAGTCCCAGAGACCCAGTACTTC. Translation gives CSAKGDGLAGVPETQYF.

This clonotype qualifies as medium-sized. The chain uses TRBV19 and TRBJ1-5, with 7 bases aligning to TRBD1. CDR3 length: 17 amino acids. J was trimmed by 0 bases and V by 5 bases; bases with no gene match: 10. Germline V CDR1 and CDR2: LNHDA, SQIVND (reference sequence). The CDR3 bases are TGTGCCAGTAGTGATCCGGGACAGCCGTATAGCAATCAGCCCCAGCATTTT. Translating gives CASSDPGQPYSNQPQHF.

The chain uses TRBV19 and TRBJ1-2; D is unclear. Germline V gene lookup returns CDR1 LNHDA and CDR2 SQIVND (reference sequence). This CDR3 comprises 13 residues. Trimming removed 5 bases from V and 2 bases from J, with 9 bases in between. The CDR3 coding sequence is TGTGCCAGTAGTCGAGACAAAAACTATGGCTACACCTTC. It specifies CASSRDKNYGYTF. The whole variable domain, filled in from reference TRBV19 and TRBJ1-2, reads DGGITQSPKYLFRKEGQNVTLSCEQNLNHDAMYWYRQDPGQGLRLIYYSQIVNDFQKGDIAEGYSVSREKKESFPLTVTSAQKNPTAFYLCASSRDKNYGYTFGSGTRLTVV.

The chain employs TRBV6-1 and TRBJ1-2; D may be TRBD1 (6 bases). Trimming cost V 5 bases and J 8 bases, with 18 bases left between them. Per germline, CDR1 MNHNS and CDR2 SASEGT. This CDR3 has 14 residues. Written as DNA, the CDR3 is TGTGCCAGCAGTCAAATAAACAGGGTTCAGGGCTACACCTTC. Translated, it gives CASSQINRVQGYTF.

CDR3 in amino acids: CATTATLAGAARTQYF. The CDR3, as DNA: TGTGCCACCACCGCAACCCTAGCGGGTGCCGCCCGCACGCAGTATTTT. The chain uses TRBV15 and TRBJ2-3, with 8 bases lining up with TRBD2. V shed 7 bases and J 9 bases; nucleotides not matched to a gene: 18. The length of the CDR3 is 16 residues. CDR1 is LNHNV, CDR2 YYDKDF, per germline (reference sequence).

In its sample, this clonotype was seen once. The rearrangement joins TRBV30 to TRBJ2-5; D may correspond to TRBD1 or TRBD2 (5 bases each). CDR3 length equals 15 residues. Trimming shortened V by 2 bases and J by 0 bases, and 13 bases separated the two germline ends. The germline CDR1 and CDR2 sequences are GTSNPN and SVGIG (reference sequence). Written as DNA, the CDR3 is TGTGCCTGGAGTCCAGGGTGGGGGTACCAAGAGACCCAGTACTTC. This codes for CAWSPGWGYQETQYF.

The chain is built from TRBV6-5 and TRBJ1-2; no definite D call. Germline V lookup: CDR1 MNHEY, CDR2 SVGAGI. With 2 bases removed from V and 2 bases from J, the gap between germline ends came to 12 bases. CDR3 size: 15 residues. CDR3 in DNA: TGTGCCAGCAGTTACGTATGGTCCAGGAACTATGGCTACACCTTC. It yields the protein CASSYVWSRNYGYTF.

This rearrangement joins TRBV5-6 to TRBJ2-7; 8 bases line up with TRBD2. The V segment lost 0 bases and the J segment 2 bases; nucleotides outside the gene matches: 10. CDR3 size: 17 residues. Germline loops: CDR1 SGHDT, CDR2 YYEEEE. CDR3: CASSLVGLAGRTYEQYF. The CDR3 DNA reads TGTGCCAGCAGCTTGGTCGGTCTAGCGGGCCGCACCTACGAGCAGTACTTC.

The chain recombines TRBV20-1 with TRBJ1-2, with D possibly being TRBD1 (6 bases). This CDR3 is built from 16 residues. Trimming took off 4 bases at V and 4 bases at J, with 22 bases between the two ends. Germline lookup yields CDR1 DFQATT and CDR2 SNEGSKA (reference sequence). CDR3 DNA: TGCAGTGCTAAAAACCCTAATTTATTAGGGGGCTATGGCTACACCTTC. This sequence encodes CSAKNPNLLGGYGYTF.

V is TRBV7-2 and J is TRBJ2-1, with a possible D match to TRBD2 (5 bases). The V end lost 6 bases, the J end lost 4 bases, and 16 bases lay between the germline ends. From germline, CDR1 is SGHTA and CDR2 FQGNSA. The length of the CDR3 is 15 residues. CDR3 coding DNA: TGTGCCAGCAGTTACCCGCGAGGGAATTACAATGAGCAGTTCTTC. Encoded protein: CASSYPRGNYNEQFF.

The chain joins TRBV20-1 to TRBJ1-1; D is uncertain. The V end was cut by 1 base, the J end by 1 base, with 7 bases between. Germline V gene data show CDR1 as DFQATT and CDR2 as SNEGSKA (reference sequence). CDR3 length: 13 residues. Here the CDR3 reads CSARGFQNTEAFF. DNA for the CDR3: TGCAGTGCTAGAGGTTTTCAGAACACTGAAGCTTTCTTT.

Written as DNA, the CDR3 is TGTGCCAGCAGTTATCCGGGCATGGAGACCCAGTACTTC. Protein product: CASSYPGMETQYF. The chain joins TRBV6-5 to TRBJ2-5, with unresolved D. The V gene's germline CDR1 is MNHEY and CDR2 SVGAGI. The CDR3 has 13 residues. Deletions cut 3 bases from V and 5 bases from J, with 10 bases between.

The chain links TRBV6-1 to TRBJ1-2; 7 bases align to TRBD1. This CDR3 is 14 amino acids long. Trimming removed 6 bases from V and 6 bases from J; junction bases left unmatched: 10. From germline, CDR1 is MNHNS and CDR2 SASEGT. This CDR3 is CASRGGDRDHGYTF. DNA for the CDR3: TGTGCCAGCAGGGGGGGCGACAGGGATCATGGCTACACCTTC.

The genes are TRBV7-2 and TRBJ2-2; 10 nucleotides agree with TRBD2. The CDR3 loop spans 16 amino acids. Trimming cost V 1 base and J 2 bases; bases outside gene matches: 1. CDR1 is SGHTA and CDR2 is FQGNSA in the germline V gene. CDR3 loop: CASSLGLAGNTGELFF. Written as DNA, the CDR3 is TGTGCCAGCAGCTTAGGACTAGCGGGTAACACCGGGGAGCTGTTTTTT.

The chain links TRBV6-5 to TRBJ2-5, with TRBD2 matching 7 bases. Germline-derived CDR1 and CDR2 are MNHEY and SVGAGI. The CDR3 runs to 16 residues. V dropped 0 bases and J dropped 5; count of bases not matched to a gene: 9. This chain's CDR3 is CASSYSATSLWETQYF. The CDR3 DNA is TGTGCCAGCAGTTACTCAGCGACTAGCCTATGGGAGACCCAGTACTTC.

This clonotype was seen a handful of times. This chain links TRBV20-1 with TRBJ2-7; 13 bases map to TRBD2. The CDR3 has 14 residues. J lost 2 bases, V lost 4 bases, and 2 bases had no gene match. The germline V gene encodes CDR1 DFQATT and CDR2 SNEGSKA (reference sequence). Here the CDR3 reads CSATGLAGTYEQYF. CDR3 nucleotides: TGCAGTGCTACGGGACTAGCGGGAACCTACGAGCAGTACTTC.

Details on this clonotype: A clone one base away is much larger, so this may be a read error. The J gene is TRBJ1-5, the V gene TRBV6-2 or TRBV6-3, with TRBD1 as a possible D gene (6 bases). The CDR3 loop spans 16 amino acids. CDR1 and CDR2 from the germline V gene are MNHEY and SVGEGT. V was clipped by 6 bases and J by 3 bases, with 18 bases between them. The CDR3 loop is CASRAGGIGFNQPQHF. The CDR3 DNA is TGTGCCAGCAGAGCCGGGGGCATCGGATTCAATCAGCCCCAGCATTTT.

V and J are TRBV20-1 and TRBJ1-1; 9 bases map to TRBD1. There are 14 residues in the CDR3. Germline V gene sequence: CDR1 DFQATT, CDR2 SNEGSKA (reference sequence). V dropped 6 bases and J dropped 1; count of bases not matched to a gene: 6. CDR3 sequence reads: CSAPDRGKNTEAFF. CDR3 nucleotide sequence: TGCAGTGCCCCCGACAGGGGGAAGAACACTGAAGCTTTCTTT.

This clonotype has a handful of counts. The rearrangement links TRBV24-1 to TRBJ2-7, with D possibly TRBD1 on 5 matching bases. Germline V gives CDR1 KGHDR, CDR2 SFDVKD. Trimming took 4 bases from V and 3 from J, leaving 9 bases between them. The length of the CDR3 is 13 residues. The DNA for the CDR3 is TGTGCCACCAGTGACGGACAAGACTACGAGCAGTACTTC. It specifies CATSDGQDYEQYF.

The chain is built from TRBV11-1 and TRBJ2-5, with TRBD2 matching 11 bases. This CDR3 spans 17 amino acids. Looked up from germline, CDR1 is SGHAT and CDR2 is FQDESV (reference sequence). The V and J ends lost 5 bases and 3 bases, in that order; junction bases with no gene match: 11. CDR3 sequence (DNA): TGTGCCAGCAGCCGAATTCCGGGACTAGCGGTAGAAGAGACCCAGTACTTC. Amino acids: CASSRIPGLAVEETQYF.